This TCR beta chain was recorded in a study of shared clonotypes between healthy human individuals. Study overall: A donor's plate count was three for CD4 naive and three for CD4 memory; CD8 naive had two and CD8 memory one.

This CDR3 contains 15 residues. Germline V lookup: CDR1 SGHTS, CDR2 YDEGEE. V lost 7 bases, J lost 3 bases, and 6 bases stayed unmatched. Study-wide results and limits: Sequencing depth was a factor that was expected to affect clonotype sharing among donors.

On this clone itself: Its antigen remains unidentified.

Using immunoSEQ multiplex PCR, the repertoire was profiled, and TCRdb retains in-frame clones only, with some absent. The sample consists of more than 550,000 clones, about 91% of them appearing once. Naive CD8 cells comprised CD45RO-negative, CCR7-positively selected cells, excluding terminally differentiated effector memory CD45RA+ cells. This clonotype was obtained from a man in his thirties or forties in good health. The chain is built from TRBV5-8 and TRBJ2-3; 12 bases map to TRBD2. Source material: naive CD8+ T cells sorted from blood. The CDR3 DNA reads TGTGCCAGCGGCATCGGGACTAGCGGGACAGATACGCAGTATTTT. Amino acids: CASGIGTSGTDTQYF.